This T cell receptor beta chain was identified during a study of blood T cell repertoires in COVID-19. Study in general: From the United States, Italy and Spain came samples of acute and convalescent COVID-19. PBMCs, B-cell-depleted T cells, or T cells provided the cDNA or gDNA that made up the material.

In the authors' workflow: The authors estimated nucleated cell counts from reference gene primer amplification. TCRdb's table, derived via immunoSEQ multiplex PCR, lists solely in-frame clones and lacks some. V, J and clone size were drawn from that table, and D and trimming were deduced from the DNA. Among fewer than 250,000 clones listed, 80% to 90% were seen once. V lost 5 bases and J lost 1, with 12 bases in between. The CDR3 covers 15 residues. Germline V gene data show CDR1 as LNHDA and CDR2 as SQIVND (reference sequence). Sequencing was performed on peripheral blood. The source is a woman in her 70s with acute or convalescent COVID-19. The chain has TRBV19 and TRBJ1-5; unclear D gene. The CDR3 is CASSPIERSNQPQHF. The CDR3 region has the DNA TGTGCCAGTAGTCCGATTGAGAGAAGCAATCAGCCCCAGCATTTT.